One and the same sample provided the 27 T cell receptor beta chains below, sequenced in a study of T cells in Graves' hyperthyroidism and ophthalmopathy. Regions amplified from RNA transcripts were the TCR beta CDR3 regions. Carried out on the TCR CDR3, a first-round RT-PCR used the HTBI primer set. TCRdb used MiXCR to reprocess the multiplex PCR reads, holding one entry per CDR3 protein. The sample lists some 690,000 distinct CDR3 sequences; roughly 17% were seen once. The sample comprised blood. All receptors derive from a man in his fifties with Graves' hyperthyroidism.

This sequence joins TRBV2 and TRBJ2-3; D unresolved. The CDR3 runs 13 residues. The V end lost 4 bases, the J end lost 3 bases, and 8 bases lay between the germline ends. Per the germline V gene, CDR1 is SNHLY and CDR2 is FYNNEI. CDR3 DNA sequence: TGTGCCAGCAGTGTTTCCGCTACAGATACGCAGTATTTT. It specifies CASSVSATDTQYF.

This clonotype was picked up many times. CDR3 sequence (DNA): TGTGCCAGTAGTTCGACAGGGGTTAAAGTCTACGAGCAGTACTTC. This codes for CASSSTGVKVYEQYF. This rearrangement joins TRBV19 to TRBJ2-7, with TRBD1 identical over 8 bases. V lost 5 bases and J lost 3; bases outside the gene matches: 9. This CDR3 has 15 residues. Germline-derived CDR1 and CDR2 are LNHDA and SQIVND (reference sequence). The full variable domain, with the rest looked up from reference TRBV19 and TRBJ2-7, is DGGITQSPKYLFRKEGQNVTLSCEQNLNHDAMYWYRQDPGQGLRLIYYSQIVNDFQKGDIAEGYSVSREKKESFPLTVTSAQKNPTAFYLCASSSTGVKVYEQYFGPGTRLTVT.

The gene calls are TRBV7-2 and TRBJ2-1; D remains ambiguous. The CDR3 totals 14 residues. V lost 5 bases, J lost 5 bases, and 13 bases lay in between. CDR1 is SGHTA, CDR2 FQGNSA, per germline. The CDR3, as DNA: TGTGCCAGCAGCCGCGGACGAGTAGACAATGAGCAGTTCTTC. This sequence encodes CASSRGRVDNEQFF.

The chain recombines TRBV19 with TRBJ1-2; tentatively, D is TRBD1 (6 bases). The CDR3 has 15 amino acids. Trimming took off 5 bases at V and 0 bases at J, with 13 bases between the two ends. CDR1 is LNHDA and CDR2 is SQIVND in the germline V gene (reference sequence). The CDR3 DNA sequence: TGTGCCAGTAGTCCTCTGAGGACAGCTAACTATGGCTACACCTTC. Protein: CASSPLRTANYGYTF.

The chain combines TRBV20-1 with TRBJ2-7; TRBD1 aligns across 9 bases. This CDR3 is 13 amino acids long. V gave up 6 bases and J gave up 4 bases; unmatched junction bases: 7. Germline V CDR1 and CDR2: DFQATT, SNEGSKA (reference sequence). Written as DNA, the CDR3 is TGCAGTGCGCCGGGACAGGGACAATACGAGCAGTACTTC. Its protein is CSAPGQGQYEQYF.

This clonotype showed up many times. DNA for the CDR3: TGTGCCAGCAGTACAGGGAGGACTGAAGCTTTCTTT. Protein: CASSTGRTEAFF. V gene TRBV6-1 combines with J gene TRBJ1-1; tentatively, D is TRBD1 (6 bases). Germline CDR1 is MNHNS and CDR2 is SASEGT. Trimming took off 5 bases at V and 5 bases at J, with 9 bases between the two ends. The CDR3 consists of 12 residues.

Ten or more counts support this clonotype. The chain joins TRBV20-1 to TRBJ1-5; no clear D gene. Looked up from germline, CDR1 is DFQATT and CDR2 is SNEGSKA (reference sequence). This CDR3 contains 15 residues. The V gene lost 5 bases and the J gene lost 0 bases, with 14 bases spanning the gap. The CDR3: CSAVNSLYSNQPQHF. As DNA, the CDR3 is TGCAGTGCTGTTAATTCCCTTTATAGCAATCAGCCCCAGCATTTT.

This clonotype was recorded many times. This chain links TRBV11-2 with TRBJ1-1, with D possibly TRBD1 on 5 matching bases. Per the germline V gene, CDR1 is SGHAT and CDR2 is FQNNGV. This CDR3 has 14 amino acids. V was cut by 7 bases and J by 8 bases, with 20 bases left in between. CDR3 coding DNA: TGTGCCAGCACCCCCCGGGGGGATACGGCAGAAGCTTTCTTT. The encoded protein is CASTPRGDTAEAFF.

This clonotype was detected many times. This chain uses TRBV11-2 with TRBJ2-7; tentative D call: TRBD1 (5 bases). CDR3 length equals 14 residues. V gave up 1 base and J gave up 3 bases, with 10 bases separating them. Germline V lookup: CDR1 SGHAT, CDR2 FQNNGV. CDR3 loop: CASSLGQGYYEQYF. The CDR3 nucleotides are TGTGCCAGCAGCTTAGGGCAGGGATACTACGAGCAGTACTTC. The whole variable domain, remainder taken from reference TRBV11-2 and TRBJ2-7, is EAGVAQSPRYKIIEKRQSVAFWCNPISGHATLYWYQQILGQGPKLLIQFQNNGVVDDSQLPKDRFSAERLKGVDSTLKIQPAKLEDSAVYLCASSLGQGYYEQYFGPGTRLTVT.

This clonotype appeared many times. The V gene is TRBV28, the J gene TRBJ1-1; D is undetermined. Germline V gene sequence: CDR1 MDHEN, CDR2 SYDVKM. V was shortened by 1 base and J by 5 bases, with 8 bases between the two germline ends. The CDR3 covers 13 residues. CDR3 in amino acids: CASSLLGKTEAFF. CDR3 nucleotide sequence: TGTGCCAGCAGTTTATTGGGGAAGACTGAAGCTTTCTTT.

This clonotype was recorded many times. The rearrangement uses TRBV7-2 and TRBJ2-5, with D uncertain. V gave up 8 bases and J gave up 4 bases, with 8 bases separating them. Germline loops: CDR1 SGHTA, CDR2 FQGNSA. This CDR3 spans 11 amino acids. The CDR3 loop reads CASGSAETQYF. Here the CDR3 DNA reads TGTGCCAGCGGCAGTGCAGAGACCCAGTACTTC.

This clonotype was seen more than once but under ten times. CDR3 sequence (DNA): TGCAGTGCTAGAGAGACAGGGACCTACCCCCTCTACAATGAGCAGTTCTTC. Amino acids: CSARETGTYPLYNEQFF. The chain couples TRBV20-1 to TRBJ2-1, with 7 bases lining up with TRBD1. This CDR3 has 17 residues. V dropped 0 bases and J dropped 3; count of bases not matched to a gene: 11. The germline CDR1 and CDR2 sequences are DFQATT and SNEGSKA (reference sequence).

The chain uses TRBV12-3 or TRBV12-4 and TRBJ2-2; D is unclear. The V end lost 6 bases, the J end lost 1 base, and 9 bases lay between the germline ends. The CDR3 runs to 14 residues. The CDR3 protein is CASSLNKNTGELFF. CDR3 nucleotides: TGTGCCAGCAGCCTCAACAAGAACACCGGGGAGCTGTTTTTT.

The chain combines TRBV5-1 with TRBJ1-1; no definite D call. The germline CDR1 and CDR2 sequences are SGHRS and YFSETQ. This CDR3 comprises 18 residues. The V end lost 0 bases, the J end lost 3 bases, and 21 bases lay between the germline ends. The CDR3 coding sequence is TGCGCCAGCAGCTTGGCCGGCGTTAATAGTGGCAGACACACTGAAGCTTTCTTT. This codes for CASSLAGVNSGRHTEAFF.

This clonotype occurred many times. The chain combines TRBV29-1 with TRBJ2-5, with 14 positions matching TRBD2. The CDR3 has 16 residues. Trimming at V came to 0 bases and at J to 5 bases, leaving 5 bases not matched to a gene. CDR1 is SQVTM and CDR2 is ANQGSEA in the germline V gene. The CDR3 DNA follows: TGCAGCGTTGAAGACGGACTAGCGGGAGGAAAGGAGACCCAGTACTTC. Protein sequence: CSVEDGLAGGKETQYF.

This clonotype turned up a few times. This chain connects TRBV6-5 to TRBJ1-2, with TRBD1 as a possible D gene (5 bases). The CDR3 spans 14 residues. Trimming left V 6 bases short and J 6 bases short, with 17 bases between. CDR1 and CDR2 (germline): MNHEY, SVGAGI. In DNA form, the CDR3 reads TGTGCCAGCAGGTACACATCAGGGAGGGATGGCTACACCTTC. Its protein product is CASRYTSGRDGYTF.

This clonotype showed up just a few times. The rearrangement joins TRBV20-1 to TRBJ2-1; a weak D match, TRBD1 (6 bases). The CDR3 length is 12 residues. Germline V gene lookup returns CDR1 DFQATT and CDR2 SNEGSKA (reference sequence). V lost 3 bases and J lost 9, with 12 bases in between. This CDR3 is CSASGQPGEQFF. CDR3 sequence (DNA): TGCAGTGCTAGTGGACAGCCGGGTGAGCAGTTCTTC.

This clonotype has ten or more counts. The chain uses TRBV12-3 or TRBV12-4 and TRBJ2-3; maybe TRBD2 (5 bases). This CDR3 comprises 16 residues. Trimming stripped 7 bases from V and 5 bases from J, with 22 bases between. This CDR3 is CASTLDTGNTQDTQYF. CDR3 sequence (DNA): TGTGCCAGCACCCTCGACACGGGAAACACGCAAGATACGCAGTATTTT.

In its sample, this clonotype was seen many times. The chain employs TRBV12-3 or TRBV12-4 and TRBJ1-1; D remains ambiguous. The CDR3 runs to 13 residues. The germline V and J ends were trimmed by 7 bases and 0 bases, with 9 bases remaining between them. DNA for the CDR3: TGTGCCAGCACGGGAGGTCTGAACACTGAAGCTTTCTTT. Its translation: CASTGGLNTEAFF.

The V call is TRBV13, the J call TRBJ2-3, with D possibly matching TRBD2 (5 bases). Germline-derived CDR1 and CDR2 are PRHDT and FYEKMQ (reference sequence). With 6 bases removed from V and 6 bases from J, the gap between germline ends came to 10 bases. The CDR3 has 12 amino acids. CDR3 protein: CASSTLADTQYF. The DNA for the CDR3 is TGTGCCAGCAGTACCTTAGCGGATACGCAGTATTTT.

Ten or more counts support this clonotype. The chain has TRBV7-8 and TRBJ1-4, with unresolved D. The V end lost 0 bases, the J end lost 7 bases, and 9 bases lay between the germline ends. In germline, CDR1 is SGHVS, CDR2 FQNEAQ. This CDR3 has 14 residues. The CDR3 nucleotides read TGTGCCAGCAGCTTAGCCTACAGTTTTGAAAAACTGTTTTTT. It translates to CASSLAYSFEKLFF. Drawing the rest from reference TRBV7-8 and TRBJ1-4, the complete variable domain is GAGVSQSPRYKVAKRGQDVALRCDPISGHVSLFWYQQALGQGPEFLTYFQNEAQLDKSGLPSDRFFAERPEGSVSTLKIQRTQQEDSAVYLCASSLAYSFEKLFFGSGTQLSVL.

In this sample, this clonotype turned up many times. V is TRBV6-1 and J is TRBJ1-2; a weak D match, TRBD1 (6 bases). Germline assignment: CDR1 MNHNS and CDR2 SASEGT. Between the trimmed V and J ends, which lost 0 bases and 2 bases, there was a span of 10 bases. CDR3 length: 15 amino acids. The CDR3 coding sequence is TGTGCCAGCAGTGAAGCGCCAGGGGCCAACTATGGCTACACCTTC. Amino acids: CASSEAPGANYGYTF.

This sequence joins TRBV6-5 and TRBJ1-1, with D hard to call. CDR3 length equals 12 residues. Germline CDR1 is MNHEY and CDR2 is SVGAGI. V was cut by 2 bases and J by 10 bases, with 11 bases left in between. The CDR3 is CASSYPPDGAFF. CDR3 sequence (DNA): TGTGCCAGCAGTTACCCACCCGACGGAGCTTTCTTT.

The chain is built from TRBV28 and TRBJ2-1, with 11 bases identical to TRBD2. This CDR3 is 20 amino acids long. V was clipped by 6 bases and J by 0 bases; unmatched bases: 16. Germline lookup yields CDR1 MDHEN and CDR2 SYDVKM. The CDR3 sequence: CASSWGRGLADLLSYNEQFF. CDR3 in DNA: TGTGCCAGCAGCTGGGGTAGGGGACTAGCGGACCTACTCTCCTACAATGAGCAGTTCTTC.

Concerning this clonotype: The junction departs from the called germline gene at one end, perhaps through a read error. This chain joins TRBV19 and TRBJ1-1; 8 bases are a match to TRBD1. Germline V lookup: CDR1 LNHDA, CDR2 SQIVND (reference sequence). The CDR3 length is 14 residues. CDR3: CATGGQGVNTEAFF. The DNA of the CDR3 is TGCGCCACAGGAGGACAGGGAGTGAACACTGAAGCTTTCTTT. Based on the CDR3 plus reference TRBV19 and TRBJ1-1, the full variable domain is DGGITQSPKYLFRKEGQNVTLSCEQNLNHDAMYWYRQDPGQGLRLIYYSQIVNDFQKGDIAEGYSVSREKKESFPLTVTSAQKNPTAFYLCATGGQGVNTEAFFGQGTRLTVV.

This clonotype was found many times. The J gene is TRBJ2-7, the V gene TRBV30; D remains unclear. The germline gives CDR1 GTSNPN, CDR2 SVGIG (reference sequence). Trimming left V 5 bases short and J 0 bases short, with 5 bases between. The CDR3 contains 11 residues. CDR3 bases: TGTGCCTGGGGGAACTCCTACGAGCAGTACTTC. Amino acids: CAWGNSYEQYF.

This sequence joins TRBV4-1 and TRBJ2-7, with 8 bases aligning to TRBD2. CDR1 and CDR2 (germline): MGHRA, YSYEKL. The CDR3 sequence is 16 residues long. Trimming took 2 bases from V and 0 from J; bases not matched to a gene: 6. The CDR3 coding sequence is TGCGCCAGCAGCCAACTCACAAGCGGGGGCTCCTACGAGCAGTACTTC. Its protein is CASSQLTSGGSYEQYF.